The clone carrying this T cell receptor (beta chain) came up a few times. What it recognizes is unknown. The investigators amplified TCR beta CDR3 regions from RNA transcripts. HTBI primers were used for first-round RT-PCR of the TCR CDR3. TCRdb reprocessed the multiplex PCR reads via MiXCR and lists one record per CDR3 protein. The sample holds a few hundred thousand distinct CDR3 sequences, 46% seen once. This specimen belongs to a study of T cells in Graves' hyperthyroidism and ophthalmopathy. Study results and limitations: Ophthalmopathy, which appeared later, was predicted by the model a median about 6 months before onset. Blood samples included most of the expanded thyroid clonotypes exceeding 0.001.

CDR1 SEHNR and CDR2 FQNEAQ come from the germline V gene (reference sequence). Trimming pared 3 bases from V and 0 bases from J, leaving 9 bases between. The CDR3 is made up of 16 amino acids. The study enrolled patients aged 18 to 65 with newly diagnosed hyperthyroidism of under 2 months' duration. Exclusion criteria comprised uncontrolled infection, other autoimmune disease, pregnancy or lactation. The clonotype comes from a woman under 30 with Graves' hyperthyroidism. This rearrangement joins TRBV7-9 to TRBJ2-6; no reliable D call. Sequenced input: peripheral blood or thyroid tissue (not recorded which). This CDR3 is CASSFSVSSGANVLTF. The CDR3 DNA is TGTGCCAGCAGCTTTAGTGTTAGCTCTGGGGCCAACGTCCTGACTTTC.